The 30 T cell receptor beta chains listed next were all sequenced from one sample in a study of post-analysis software for immune sequencing data. Unique molecular identifiers had been added to the TCR beta cDNA libraries. TCRdb fed the PCR reads into MiXCR, producing one record per CDR3 protein. This sample yields approximately 660,000 distinct CDR3 sequences, of which more than 50% are seen a single time; approximately 10% belongs to the top ten. Study-level results: Relative to controls, patients had a few TRBV segments at higher frequency, with TRBV5-6, TRBV5-1 and TRBV20-1 among these.

These TCRs are of unknown antigen specificity. Specimen: blood. These receptors were collected from a girl aged 2-10 years with multiple sclerosis.

The gene calls are TRBV20-1 and TRBJ2-5; no clear D. V lost 1 base and J lost 5, with 8 bases in between. CDR3 length: 12 residues. The germline CDR1 and CDR2 sequences are DFQATT and SNEGSKA (reference sequence). The CDR3 DNA follows: TGCAGTGCTAGAGCATTCAGTGAGACCCAGTACTTC. Protein sequence: CSARAFSETQYF.

The chain joins TRBV19 to TRBJ2-1; no firm D call. The CDR3 contains 13 residues. CDR1 LNHDA and CDR2 SQIVND come from the germline V gene (reference sequence). Trimming removed 1 base at V and 4 bases at J, with 5 bases between. CDR3 amino acids: CASSIGEYNEQFF. The DNA for the CDR3 is TGTGCCAGTAGTATAGGCGAGTACAATGAGCAGTTCTTC.

This clonotype was detected only a few times. The V call is TRBV5-5, the J call TRBJ2-7; D perhaps matches TRBD1 (6 bases). This CDR3 is built from 14 residues. V was clipped by 4 bases and J by 2 bases, with 13 bases between them. In germline, CDR1 is SGHKS, CDR2 YYEKEE (reference sequence). CDR3 protein: CASSLLDSAYEQYF. CDR3 bases: TGTGCCAGCAGCCTCCTGGACAGTGCCTACGAGCAGTACTTC.

The chain has TRBV29-1 and TRBJ2-1; TRBD2 aligns across 7 bases. Germline trimming cut 7 bases from V and 7 bases from J; bases unmatched to any gene: 10. Per the germline V gene, CDR1 is SQVTM and CDR2 is ANQGSEA. The CDR3 extends over 13 amino acids. CDR3: CSAMGLAENEQFF. For the CDR3, the DNA is TGCAGCGCAATGGGGCTAGCGGAGAATGAGCAGTTCTTC.

This clonotype was found a few times. The chain uses TRBV15 and TRBJ1-1; TRBD1 matches 9 bases. Trimming took 3 bases from V and 7 from J; bases not matched to a gene: 6. Germline CDR1 LNHNV, CDR2 YYDKDF (reference sequence). The CDR3 runs 14 residues. As DNA, the CDR3 is TGTGCCACCAGCAGGGGACAGGGAGAGAATGAAGCTTTCTTT. Amino acid sequence: CATSRGQGENEAFF.

This chain links TRBV7-9 with TRBJ1-1; 7 positions agree with TRBD1. The CDR3 extends over 17 amino acids. Germline V gene data show CDR1 as SEHNR and CDR2 as FQNEAQ (reference sequence). V was clipped by 5 bases and J by 3 bases; unmatched bases: 15. CDR3 residues: CASSPLTGRLGDTEAFF. CDR3 sequence (DNA): TGTGCCAGCAGCCCCTTGACAGGGAGGCTTGGGGACACTGAAGCTTTCTTT.

In this sample, this clonotype turned up a few times. The chain joins TRBV3-1 to TRBJ2-1; D is ambiguous. CDR3 length: 13 residues. Trimming stripped 6 bases from V and 9 bases from J, with 15 bases between. Germline V gives CDR1 LGHDT, CDR2 YNNKEL (reference sequence). The CDR3 protein is CASSRTVVPEQFF. The CDR3 nucleotides are TGTGCCAGCAGTCGAACCGTGGTGCCTGAGCAGTTCTTC.

The rearrangement joins TRBV29-1 to TRBJ2-1; 14 positions agree with TRBD2. Germline loops: CDR1 SQVTM, CDR2 ANQGSEA. This CDR3 has 19 amino acids. After removal of 3 bases from V and 3 bases from J, the junction contained 13 bases not matched to a gene. This CDR3 reads CSVEGVGTSGSWVYNEQFF. Here the CDR3 DNA reads TGCAGCGTTGAGGGGGTCGGGACTAGCGGGAGTTGGGTCTACAATGAGCAGTTCTTC.

In this sample, this clonotype turned up many times. The V call is TRBV13, the J call TRBJ2-7, with D possibly matching TRBD2 (6 bases). Per the germline V gene, CDR1 is PRHDT and CDR2 is FYEKMQ (reference sequence). The CDR3 runs 12 residues. With 6 bases removed from V and 3 bases from J, the gap between germline ends came to 9 bases. For the CDR3, the DNA is TGTGCCAGCAGTTCCGGGAGCTACGAGCAGTACTTC. Its translation is CASSSGSYEQYF.

This sequence joins TRBV3-1 and TRBJ2-2; D call uncertain. The CDR3 covers 14 residues. Trimming stripped 3 bases from V and 1 base from J, with 6 bases between. Germline CDR1 reads LGHDT; CDR2 reads YNNKEL (reference sequence). The CDR3 loop reads CASSQGLNTGELFF. For the CDR3, the DNA is TGTGCCAGCAGCCAGGGATTGAACACCGGGGAGCTGTTTTTT.

The chain recombines TRBV6-6 with TRBJ1-3; D is uncertain. There are 15 residues in the CDR3. V lost 4 bases to trimming and J lost 4 bases, with 14 bases between them. In germline, CDR1 is MNHNY, CDR2 SVGAGI (reference sequence). For the CDR3, the DNA is TGTGCCAGCAGTTTGGCAAAGCAGGCAGGAAACACCATATATTTT. Translated: CASSLAKQAGNTIYF.

This clonotype was counted between two and nine times. J is TRBJ2-1 and V is TRBV27, with 7 bases that match TRBD2. In germline, CDR1 is MNHEY, CDR2 SMNVEV (reference sequence). The CDR3 extends over 13 amino acids. CDR3 residues: CATGSGPYNEQFF. In DNA form, the CDR3 reads TGTGCGACGGGTAGCGGGCCCTACAATGAGCAGTTCTTC.

This chain uses TRBV5-5 with TRBJ2-5; tentatively, D is TRBD1 (6 bases). The CDR3 has 14 residues. Trimming left V 2 bases short and J 1 base short, with 9 bases between. Germline V gives CDR1 SGHKS, CDR2 YYEKEE (reference sequence). CDR3 sequence: CASSFDRTQETQYF. The DNA for the CDR3 is TGTGCCAGCAGCTTCGACAGGACCCAAGAGACCCAGTACTTC.

The chain joins TRBV7-2 to TRBJ1-5; D call uncertain. Trimming removed 5 bases from V and 1 base from J, with 12 bases in between. CDR1 and CDR2 from the germline V gene are SGHTA and FQGNSA. This CDR3 has 15 residues. This CDR3 reads CASSPAPGSNQPQHF. The CDR3 DNA follows: TGTGCCAGCAGCCCCGCCCCGGGGAGCAATCAGCCCCAGCATTTT.

The chain joins TRBV6-5 to TRBJ2-1; 8 bases line up with TRBD1. Germline V gene lookup returns CDR1 MNHEY and CDR2 SVGAGI. This CDR3 is built from 16 residues. J was trimmed by 9 bases and V by 2 bases; bases with no gene match: 12. CDR3 residues: CASSYEVSGGGGEQFF. The CDR3 DNA reads as TGTGCCAGCAGTTACGAGGTGTCAGGGGGCGGCGGTGAGCAGTTCTTC.

In this sample, this clonotype turned up a few times. The chain employs TRBV12-3 or TRBV12-4 and TRBJ2-5, with D perhaps matching TRBD1 (5 bases). The closer fit of TRBJ2-7 to the DNA end suggests the J call may be wrong. The CDR3 loop spans 13 amino acids. The CDR3, as DNA: TGTGCCAGCAGCACAACCAGGGACTACGAGCAGTACTTC. The encoded protein is CASSTTRDYEQYF.

This clonotype was observed a few times. The chain combines TRBV12-5 with TRBJ2-5, with D unresolved. Germline values: CDR1 LGHNT, CDR2 FRNRAP. The CDR3 spans 14 residues. The ends were cut back, 7 bases at V and 3 bases at J, with 15 bases in the middle. CDR3 coding DNA: TGTGCTAGTGTTGAAGCTCTGTCGGAAGAGACCCAGTACTTC. Its translation is CASVEALSEETQYF.

For the CDR3, the DNA is TGCGCCAGCAGCCAAGCAGGGGTAGCGGGGTGGGATGAGCAGTTCTTC. This encodes CASSQAGVAGWDEQFF. The chain has TRBV4-1 and TRBJ2-1, with TRBD2 identical over 8 bases. Germline loops: CDR1 MGHRA, CDR2 YSYEKL. The CDR3 is 16 amino acids. J lost 8 bases, V lost 1 base, and 10 bases had no gene match.

This clonotype was counted only a few times. The chain is built from TRBV29-1 and TRBJ2-7; TRBD1 might be the D (6 bases). CDR1 and CDR2 from the germline V gene are SQVTM and ANQGSEA. The CDR3 covers 13 residues. The V gene lost 4 bases and the J gene lost 3 bases, with 13 bases spanning the gap. The CDR3 spells CSVADSQDYEQYF. The CDR3 DNA reads as TGCAGCGTTGCGGACAGTCAGGACTACGAGCAGTACTTC.

The J gene is TRBJ1-2, the V gene TRBV24-1; TRBD1 matches 8 bases. V shed 2 bases and J 0 bases; nucleotides not matched to a gene: 4. The CDR3 extends over 16 amino acids. Germline CDR1 is KGHDR and CDR2 is SFDVKD. The CDR3: CATSDSDRGPNYGYTF. The CDR3 region has the DNA TGTGCCACCAGTGATTCCGACAGGGGACCTAACTATGGCTACACCTTC.

J is TRBJ2-4 and V is TRBV29-1, with D unclear. The CDR3 has 9 amino acids. Looked up from germline, CDR1 is SQVTM and CDR2 is ANQGSEA. Trimming cost V 8 bases and J 7 bases, with 6 bases left between them. The CDR3 loop reads CSPSNIQYF. CDR3 DNA sequence: TGCAGCCCGTCTAACATTCAGTACTTC. Variable domain in full (rest from reference TRBV29-1 and TRBJ2-4): SAVISQKPSRDICQRGTSLTIQCQVDSQVTMMFWYRQQPGQSLTLIATANQGSEATYESGFVIDKFPISRPNLTFSTLTVSNMSPEDSSIYLCSPSNIQYFGAGTRLSVL.

CDR3 coding DNA: TGTGCCAGCAGTGAATCGTTGGGGGAAGGGGTCACTGAAGCTTTCTTT. Its translation: CASSESLGEGVTEAFF. The V and J genes are TRBV25-1 and TRBJ1-1; D might be TRBD1 (5 bases). The V end lost 1 base, the J end lost 4 bases, and 16 bases lay between the germline ends. The CDR3 is made up of 16 amino acids. Germline V gene lookup returns CDR1 MGHDK and CDR2 SYGVNS.

This clonotype has a handful of counts. The J gene is TRBJ2-3, the V gene TRBV20-1; D might be TRBD1 (5 bases). Germline values: CDR1 DFQATT, CDR2 SNEGSKA (reference sequence). Trimming left V 0 bases short and J 1 base short, with 8 bases between. The CDR3 has 14 residues. The CDR3 spells CSARDRGGTDTQYF. DNA for the CDR3: TGCAGTGCTAGAGATAGGGGCGGCACAGATACGCAGTATTTT.

The gene calls are TRBV5-1 and TRBJ2-1, with D perhaps assigned TRBD1 or TRBD2 (5 bases each). The germline V gene has CDR1 SGHRS and CDR2 YFSETQ. Trimming removed 6 bases at V and 7 bases at J, with 20 bases between. This CDR3 contains 15 residues. The CDR3 reads CASNSEGMGWNEQFF. CDR3 sequence (DNA): TGCGCCAGCAATTCCGAGGGGATGGGTTGGAATGAGCAGTTCTTC.

This clonotype was picked up a small number of times. V and J are TRBV7-6 and TRBJ2-3; D gene unclear. The germline CDR1 and CDR2 sequences are SGHVS and FNYEAQ. The CDR3 covers 15 residues. V shed 1 base and J shed 3 bases, with 11 bases lying between them. CDR3 in amino acids: CASSLEGERTDTQYF. Here the CDR3 DNA reads TGTGCCAGCAGCTTAGAAGGAGAAAGGACAGATACGCAGTATTTT.

The gene calls are TRBV12-3 or TRBV12-4 and TRBJ2-5; 8 bases agree with TRBD1. The length of the CDR3 is 14 residues. J gave up 2 bases and V 6 bases, and 5 bases lay outside the gene matches. The CDR3 loop is CASSPRQGQETQYF. For the CDR3, the DNA is TGTGCCAGCAGCCCGCGACAGGGGCAAGAGACCCAGTACTTC.

The chain employs TRBV18 and TRBJ1-1; the D is unclear. Trimming cost V 0 bases and J 6 bases, with 11 bases left between them. The germline gives CDR1 KGHSH, CDR2 LQKENI. This CDR3 region has 14 residues. CDR3 bases: TGTGCCAGCTCACCACCAAGCGGCCGGGCTGAAGCTTTCTTT. Encoded protein: CASSPPSGRAEAFF.

The rearrangement links TRBV6-2 or TRBV6-3 to TRBJ1-1; 7 positions agree with TRBD1. V trimming: 3 bases; J trimming: 5 bases; junction bases outside the gene matches: 9. This CDR3 comprises 15 residues. CDR1 is MNHEY, CDR2 SVGEGT, per germline. CDR3 bases: TGTGCCAGCAGTTATGGGGCAGGGGGGAGTACTGAAGCTTTCTTT. Translated, it gives CASSYGAGGSTEAFF.

DNA of the CDR3: TGCAGTGCTATTGGGGCCCCAACCCACAATGAGCAGTTCTTC. It specifies CSAIGAPTHNEQFF. The chain has TRBV20-1 and TRBJ2-1; TRBD1 is a possible D gene (5 bases). Germline V gene lookup returns CDR1 DFQATT and CDR2 SNEGSKA (reference sequence). The CDR3 is 14 amino acids. Trimming stripped 4 bases from V and 5 bases from J, with 15 bases between.

V is TRBV12-3 or TRBV12-4 and J is TRBJ2-7, with D possibly matching TRBD2 (5 bases). With 2 bases removed from V and 2 bases from J, the gap between germline ends came to 10 bases. The CDR3 totals 14 residues. CDR3 nucleotides: TGTGCCAGCAGTTTAACGACTACCACCTACGAGCAGTACTTC. Amino acids: CASSLTTTTYEQYF.